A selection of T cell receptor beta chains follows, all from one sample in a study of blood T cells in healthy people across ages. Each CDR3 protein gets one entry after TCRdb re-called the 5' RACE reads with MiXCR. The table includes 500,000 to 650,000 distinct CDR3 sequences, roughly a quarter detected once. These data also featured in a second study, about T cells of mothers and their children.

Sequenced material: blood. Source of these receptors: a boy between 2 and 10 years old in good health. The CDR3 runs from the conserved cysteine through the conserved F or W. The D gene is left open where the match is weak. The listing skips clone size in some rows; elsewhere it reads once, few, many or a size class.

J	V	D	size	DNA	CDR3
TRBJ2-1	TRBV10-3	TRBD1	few	TGTGCCACCATGGGGGACGCACAGGGGTCCCACAATGAGCAGTTCTTC	CATMGDAQGSHNEQFF
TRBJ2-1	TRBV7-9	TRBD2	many	TGTGCCAGCAGCTTGGGGACTAGCGGCGAGCAGTTCTTC	CASSLGTSGEQFF
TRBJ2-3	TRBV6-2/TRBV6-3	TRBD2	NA	TGTGCCGGAACTAGCGGAGGGTCCACAGATACGCAGTATTTT	CAGTSGGSTDTQYF
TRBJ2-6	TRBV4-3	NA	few	TGCGCCAGCAGCCAAGATCACGGCAGCTCTGGGGCCAACGTCCTGACTTTC	CASSQDHGSSGANVLTF
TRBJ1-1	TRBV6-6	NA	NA	TGTGCCAGCGCCGTGGCAGGGACTGAAGCTTTCTTT	CASAVAGTEAFF
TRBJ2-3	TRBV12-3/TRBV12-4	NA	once	TGTGCCAGCAGCCAATTAAGTGCTAGCACAGATACGCAGTACTTT	CASSQLSASTDTQYF
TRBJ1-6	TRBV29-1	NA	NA	TGCAGCGTAAGCATGGACAGAGAAAATTCACCCCTCCACTTT	CSVSMDRENSPLHF
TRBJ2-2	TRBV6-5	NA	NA	TGTGCCGGCAGTTTCCGACTCAACACCGGGGAGCTGTTTTTT	CAGSFRLNTGELFF
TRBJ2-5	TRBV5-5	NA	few	TGTGCCAGCAGCTTGGTTCTGATGAGAGAGACCCAGTACTTC	CASSLVLMRETQYF
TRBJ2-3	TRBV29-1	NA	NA	TGCAGCGTTGAGGGCCCTCGCCCAGATACGCAGTATTTT	CSVEGPRPDTQYF
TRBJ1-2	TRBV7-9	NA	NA	TGTGCCAGCAGCTTTCGCAGGGCCACCCCTAACTATGGCTACACCTTC	CASSFRRATPNYGYTF
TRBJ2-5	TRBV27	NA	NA	TGTGCCAGCAGTTTATCCTCGGGGGGCCTCTTC	CASSLSSGGLF
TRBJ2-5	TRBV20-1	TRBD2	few	TGCAGTGCGGGACTAGCGGGGGTAGGGGAGACCCAGTACTTC	CSAGLAGVGETQYF
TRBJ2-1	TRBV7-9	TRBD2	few	TGTGCCAGCAGCTATCATCTTCAAGGACTAGCGGGCATAAATGAGCAGTTCTTC	CASSYHLQGLAGINEQFF
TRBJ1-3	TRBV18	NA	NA	TGTGCCAGCTCACCACAGGTCTCTGGAAACACCATATATTTT	CASSPQVSGNTIYF
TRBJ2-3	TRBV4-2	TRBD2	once	TGTGCCAGCAGCGTGTTGGGGGGGGGCACAGATACGCAGTATTTT	CASSVLGGGTDTQYF
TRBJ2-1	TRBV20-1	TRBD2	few	TGCAGTGCTAGAGTACCAGGACTAGCGGGAGGGCCGAGGAATGAGCAGTTCTTC	CSARVPGLAGGPRNEQFF
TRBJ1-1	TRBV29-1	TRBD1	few	TGCAGCGTTGCAGACAGGGTGAACACTGAAGCTTTCTTT	CSVADRVNTEAFF
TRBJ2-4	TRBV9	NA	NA	TGTGCCAGCAGCGCAGGCTCGGCCCAACCTCAGTACTTC	CASSAGSAQPQYF
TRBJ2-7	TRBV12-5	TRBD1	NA	TGTGCTAGTGGCCCCCATCCCCGACAGGGGAAGTCCTACGAGCAGTACTTC	CASGPHPRQGKSYEQYF
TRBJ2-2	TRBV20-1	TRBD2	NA	TGCAGTGCTAGAGGAGCGGGAGGGCCTGGGGAGCTGTTTTTT	CSARGAGGPGELFF
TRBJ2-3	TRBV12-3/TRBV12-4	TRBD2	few	TGTGCCAGCACCCATTCGGGCGGGAGAGCAGATACGCAGTATTTT	CASTHSGGRADTQYF
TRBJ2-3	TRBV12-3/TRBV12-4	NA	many	TGTGCCAGCAGTTTAGCGGCCCTCACAGATACGCAGTATTTT	CASSLAALTDTQYF
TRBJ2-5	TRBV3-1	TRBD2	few	TGTGCCAGCACTGGACTAGCGGGATCAGAGACCCAGTACTTC	CASTGLAGSETQYF
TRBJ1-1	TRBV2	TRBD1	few	TGTGCCAGCAGCTTTCTTCAGGAGGGACAGACTGAAGCTTTCTTT	CASSFLQEGQTEAFF
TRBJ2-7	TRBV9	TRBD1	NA	TGTGCCAGCAGCGTAGCCGAGGGGGCGGATGGGTCATACGAGCAGTACTTC	CASSVAEGADGSYEQYF
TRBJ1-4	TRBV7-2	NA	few	TGTGCCAGCAGCCGGATCCCGGGGCTTGCAACTAATGAAAAACTGTTTTTT	CASSRIPGLATNEKLFF
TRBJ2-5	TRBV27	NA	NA	TGTGCCAGCAGTTTAGTAGCCCTTGCACATGAGACCCAGTACTTC	CASSLVALAHETQYF
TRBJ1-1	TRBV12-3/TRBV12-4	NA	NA	TGTGCCAGCAGTTTCCTGTCCAGGGTGAACACTGAAGCTTTCTTT	CASSFLSRVNTEAFF
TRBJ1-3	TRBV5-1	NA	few	TGCGCCAGCATGGGGGTTTCTGGAAACACCATATACTTT	CASMGVSGNTIYF
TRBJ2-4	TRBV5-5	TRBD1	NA	TGTGCCAGCAGCGGGACAGGGGGCGGAAACATTCAGTACTTC	CASSGTGGGNIQYF
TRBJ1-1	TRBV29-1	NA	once	TGCAGCGTTGAAGACACAGTGCTGGACCCTGAAGCTTTCTTT	CSVEDTVLDPEAFF
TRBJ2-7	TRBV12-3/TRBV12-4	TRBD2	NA	TGTGCCAGCACCTTACTAGCGGGAAGCTACGAGCAGTACTTC	CASTLLAGSYEQYF
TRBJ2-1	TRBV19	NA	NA	TGTGCCAGTAGTATAGGAGCAATGCCCTCCTACAATGAGCAGTTCTTC	CASSIGAMPSYNEQFF
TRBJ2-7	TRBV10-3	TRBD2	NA	TGTGCCATCAGTGTGGGTAGCGGGAGTTACGAGCAGTACTTC	CAISVGSGSYEQYF
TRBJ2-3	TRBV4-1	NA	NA	TGCGCCAGTAGCCAAGTTCGAAGCGGAGATAACACAGATACGCAGTATTTT	CASSQVRSGDNTDTQYF